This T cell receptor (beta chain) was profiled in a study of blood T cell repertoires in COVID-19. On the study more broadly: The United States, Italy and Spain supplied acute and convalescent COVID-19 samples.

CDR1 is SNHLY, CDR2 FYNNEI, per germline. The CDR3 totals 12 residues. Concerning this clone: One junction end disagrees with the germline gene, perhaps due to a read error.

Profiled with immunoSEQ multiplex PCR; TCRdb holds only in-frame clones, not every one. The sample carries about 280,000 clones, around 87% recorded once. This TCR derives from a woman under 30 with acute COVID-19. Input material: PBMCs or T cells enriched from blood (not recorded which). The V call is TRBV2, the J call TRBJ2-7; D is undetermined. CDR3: CASREGTYEQYF. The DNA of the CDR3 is TGTGCCAGCAGGGAAGGTACCTACGAGCAGTACTTC.